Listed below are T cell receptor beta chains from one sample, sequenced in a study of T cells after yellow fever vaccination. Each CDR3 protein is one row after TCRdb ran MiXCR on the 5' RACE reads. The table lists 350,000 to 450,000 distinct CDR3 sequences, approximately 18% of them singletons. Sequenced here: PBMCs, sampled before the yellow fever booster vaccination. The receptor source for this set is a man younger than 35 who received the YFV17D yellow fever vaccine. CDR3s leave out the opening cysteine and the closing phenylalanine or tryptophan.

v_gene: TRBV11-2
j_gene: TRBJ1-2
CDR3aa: ASSLVVANYGYT

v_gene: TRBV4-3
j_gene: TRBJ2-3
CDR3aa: ASSPRRGGGSDTQY

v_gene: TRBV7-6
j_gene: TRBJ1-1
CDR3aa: ASSLWLGNTEAF

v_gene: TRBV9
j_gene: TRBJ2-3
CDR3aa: ASADGDTQY

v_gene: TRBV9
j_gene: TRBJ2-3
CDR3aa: ASSRADSTDTQY

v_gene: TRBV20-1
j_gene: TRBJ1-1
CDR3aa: SARESAEAF

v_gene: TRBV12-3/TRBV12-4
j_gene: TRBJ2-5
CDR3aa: ASSPRLATQTQY

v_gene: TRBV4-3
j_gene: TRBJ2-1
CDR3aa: ASSQAGAGVFNEQF

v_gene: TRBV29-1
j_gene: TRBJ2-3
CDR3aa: SVARFGADTQY

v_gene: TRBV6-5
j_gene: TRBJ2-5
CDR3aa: ASSFPQAGTQY

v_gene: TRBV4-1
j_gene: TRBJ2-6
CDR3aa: ASSQGRWDRLNSGANVLT

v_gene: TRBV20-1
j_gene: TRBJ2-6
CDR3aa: RASGGTQSGANVLT

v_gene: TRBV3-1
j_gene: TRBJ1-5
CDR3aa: ASSRETGQPQH

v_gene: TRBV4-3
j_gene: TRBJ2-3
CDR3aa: ASSQGQGEDTQY

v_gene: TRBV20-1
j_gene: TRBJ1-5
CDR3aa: SARQKGRFGQPQH

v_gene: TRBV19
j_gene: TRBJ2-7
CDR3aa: ASSPLGQGFSYEQY

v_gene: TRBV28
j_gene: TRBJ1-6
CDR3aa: ASSLRAPTNNSPLH

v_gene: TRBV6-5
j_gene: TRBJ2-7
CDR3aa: ASRRAGDSYEQY

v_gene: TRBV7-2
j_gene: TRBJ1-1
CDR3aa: ASSFGSSEAF

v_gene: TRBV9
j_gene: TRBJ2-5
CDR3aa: ASSVASGETQY

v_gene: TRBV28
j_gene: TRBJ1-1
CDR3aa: ASGMNGYTEAF

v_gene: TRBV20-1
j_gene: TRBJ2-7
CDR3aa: SASDRDLSSYEQY